These T cell receptor beta chains were read from a single sample in a study of T cell changes during pregnancy in multiple sclerosis. The assay was immunoSEQ multiplex PCR, and TCRdb's table has in-frame clones only and misses some. The data hold around 130,000 clones, with around 93% observed a single time. The material sequenced was peripheral blood, taken before pregnancy. All receptors derive from a female donor with multiple sclerosis, enrolled in a pregnancy study. CDR3s include the opening cysteine and the closing phenylalanine or tryptophan. The order of the fields is J gene, V gene, CDR3 protein.

>TRBJ1-3|TRBV19
CASSSRQGTGNTIYF
>TRBJ2-7|TRBV5-1
CASSLQGIHYEQYF
>TRBJ2-3|TRBV30
CAWSVASGGTDTQYF
>TRBJ1-4|TRBV4-2
CASSQVLAGQEKLFF
>TRBJ2-5|TRBV6-6
CASSYLRGGGETQYF
>TRBJ1-1|TRBV6-1
CASTLGGDLGEAFF
>TRBJ2-5|TRBV4-2
CASSQERLAGAPGQETQYF
>TRBJ2-3|TRBV9
CASSVGSSGGTDTQYF
>TRBJ2-1|TRBV6-6
CASRETSGERKFF
>TRBJ1-1|TRBV6-1
CASSAGGWANTEAFF
>TRBJ2-1|TRBV10-2
CASTQTSGISNEQFF
>TRBJ1-1|TRBV7-3
CASSSDGATEAFF
>TRBJ2-3|TRBV7-2
CASSGSGGASDTQYF
>TRBJ2-2|TRBV7-8
CASSWGEGKNTGELFF
>TRBJ1-1|TRBV19
CASSLRGTGGSTEAFF
>TRBJ2-1|TRBV29-1
CSVVYRPNNEQFF
>TRBJ2-1|TRBV18
CASSIKQGNEQFF
>TRBJ2-5|TRBV28
CASTAQGVSETQYF
>TRBJ1-5|TRBV5-6
CASSLGAAGRPQHF
>TRBJ1-2|TRBV5-8
CASSLVAREGGYTF
>TRBJ1-1|TRBV7-2
CASSLRKGQGLRAFF
>TRBJ2-1|TRBV19
CASSTSTSGRAEFF
>TRBJ2-7|TRBV5-4
CASSLRTSGGPYEQYF
>TRBJ2-1|TRBV5-1
CASSALLAGVYNEQFF
>TRBJ1-6|TRBV10-3
CAISESRGSDSPLHF
>TRBJ1-1|TRBV7-3
CASSLGGVNTEAFF
>TRBJ2-7|TRBV5-3
CARSLAVALFCGEKVGEQYF
>TRBJ1-3|TRBV7-2
CASSLAHGGSGNTIYF
>TRBJ2-1|TRBV2
CASAGQGWKNEQFF
>TRBJ1-4|TRBV5-4
CASSKTGDDEKLFF
>TRBJ1-1|TRBV18
CASSGRENTEAFF
>TRBJ1-2|TRBV6-5
CASSPDRAYGYTF
>TRBJ2-5|TRBV5-4
CASSRELAGAQETQYF
>TRBJ1-5|TRBV7-3
CASSLTYQQAGGSGGNQPQHF
>TRBJ2-2|TRBV19
CASSIQGGELFF
>TRBJ1-1|TRBV27
CASSFFRGATEAFF
>TRBJ2-1|TRBV11-2
CASSLTRDRGKEQFF
>TRBJ2-2|TRBV19
CASRSILAGELFF
>TRBJ1-2|TRBV20-1
CSAAANYGYTF
>TRBJ2-6|TRBV30
CAWSLAGGPGANVLTF
>TRBJ2-7|TRBV11-2
CASSLATGAYEQYF
>TRBJ2-7|TRBV10-3
CAISPRRGSAYEQYF
>TRBJ2-2|TRBV7-2
CASSAIRGTGELFF
>TRBJ2-7|TRBV10-3
CAINPDRNSYEQYF
>TRBJ2-1|TRBV5-1
CASSGLAGVGNEQFF
>TRBJ1-1|TRBV6-5
CASSYGTGGSEAFF
>TRBJ1-4|TRBV5-1
CASSYRQGGEKLFF
>TRBJ1-1|TRBV4-1
CASSPGGAETEAFF
>TRBJ1-1|TRBV7-8
CASSLSLNTEAFF
>TRBJ1-1|TRBV11-3
CASSLDMNTEAFF
>TRBJ2-1|TRBV7-9
CAVSASSYNEQFF
>TRBJ2-3|TRBV13
CASSSGTTRDTQYF
>TRBJ1-5|TRBV9
CASSVAGQGDQPQHF